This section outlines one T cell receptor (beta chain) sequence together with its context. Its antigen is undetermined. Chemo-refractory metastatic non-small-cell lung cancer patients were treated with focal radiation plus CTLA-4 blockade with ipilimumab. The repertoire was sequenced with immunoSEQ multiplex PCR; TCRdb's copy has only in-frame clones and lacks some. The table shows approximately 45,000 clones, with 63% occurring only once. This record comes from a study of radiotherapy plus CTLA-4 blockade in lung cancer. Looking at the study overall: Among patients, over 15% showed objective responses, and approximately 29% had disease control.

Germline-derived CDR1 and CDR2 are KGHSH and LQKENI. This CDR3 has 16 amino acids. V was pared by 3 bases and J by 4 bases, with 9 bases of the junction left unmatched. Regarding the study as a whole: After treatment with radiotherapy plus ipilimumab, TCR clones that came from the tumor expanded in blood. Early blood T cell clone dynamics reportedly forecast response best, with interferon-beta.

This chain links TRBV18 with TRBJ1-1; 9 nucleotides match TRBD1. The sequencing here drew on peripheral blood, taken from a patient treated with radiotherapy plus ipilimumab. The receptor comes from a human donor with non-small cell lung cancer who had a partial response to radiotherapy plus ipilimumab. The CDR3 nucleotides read TGTGCCAGCTCACCCTGGGACAGGGCGATACTCACTGAAGCTTTCTTT. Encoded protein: CASSPWDRAILTEAFF.